This T cell receptor beta chain comes out of a study of T cell responses to AZD1222 COVID-19 vaccine (dated by TCRdb to the early 2020s). At the level of the whole study: A total of around 240 trial participants underwent TCR sequencing, of whom about 210 had received two doses of AZD1222 and about 25 had received two doses of the MenACWY control vaccine. Enrollment into the trials was organized by age into subgroups of 18-55, 56-69 and 70-plus years, and those subgroups contained about 160, 30 and 59 TCR-sequenced participants, respectively. General findings and caveats noted by the study authors: Spike-specific TCR breadth and depth rose significantly after two AZD1222 doses compared with day 0 and with MenACWY recipients. Conclusions about previously exposed vaccinees are limited because only 5 or 6 AZD1222 recipients were SARS-CoV-2 seropositive at baseline. Participants were mostly white British, with more females than males. The authors suggested clonal diversity may have been underestimated. The 56-69-year group was small, and its depth increase did not reach significance, likely because of low power. The vaccine-associated CD4 TCRs covered the entire spike protein, and the dominant responses fell in regions 160-218 and 743-854. No day 14 peak-response samples were available, so repertoires were characterized only after the peak T cell response. Reportedly, almost half of the unique spike-specific TCRs recognized epitopes lying outside the regions that are mutated in the B.1.351 and B.1.1.7 variants.

Worth noting for this clone: This receptor's antigen is unknown. Per-base qualities were not stored, and no clone one base away is much larger.

The CDR3 regions of human TCRbeta chains were analyzed by immunosequencing. On the authors' methods: TCRs in the repertoires were compared against a reference library of SARS-CoV-2-specific TCRs that had been generated with the MIRA antigen-specificity platform. Breadth meant the fraction of unique TCRs that were SARS-CoV-2-associated, whereas depth meant the fraction of total T cells that were SARS-CoV-2-associated. Using the MIRA data, every spike-specific TCR was mapped to the spike region that the TCR reacted to and assigned to either a CD4 or a CD8 class. Log10-transformed breadth and depth values were compared by one-way ANOVA with Sidak's multiple comparisons tests. TCRdb's version of the immuneACCESS table is confined to in-frame rearrangements and falls short of the full clone set. An unresolved V gene accounts for under half of the shortfall where checked; the remainder is of unknown origin. That table gives V, J and clone size, and the DNA gave D and trimming. The sample includes 150,000 or so clones, with about 86% observed a single time. More than 5.5% of the sample comes from the top ten.

From the germline V gene, CDR1 is SGHAT and CDR2 is FQNNGV. V is clipped by 5 bases and J by 2 bases, and the sequence between their germline boundaries is 9 bases long. Measured from the cysteine to the phenylalanine, the CDR3 is 13 residues long. Only the CDR3 DNA stays, 39 bases, in frame from base 1. This specimen's time point label, interpreted: baseline before first vaccination. The treatment or condition label corresponds to: meningococcal conjugate vaccine given as trial control. Vaccinee samples came from UK trials COV001 and COV002, including a single-blind randomized controlled phase 2/3 trial of AZD1222 (ChAdOx1 nCoV-19) in healthy adults. Trial participant PBMC samples were collected at day 0 and day 28 after the second dose for TCRbeta chain sequencing.

The source is an adult in good health. This sequence uses TRBV11-2 and TRBJ1-2; no D gene can be assigned with confidence. Here the sequenced sample was peripheral blood, taken on day 0 of MenACWY control vaccination. The CDR3 protein sequence reads: CASSLALNYGYTF. The DNA sequence follows: TGTGCCAGCAGCCTCGCCCTCAACTATGGCTACACCTTC. Reference TRBV11-2 and TRBJ1-2 genes cover what lies past the CDR3, so the full variable domain is EAGVAQSPRYKIIEKRQSVAFWCNPISGHATLYWYQQILGQGPKLLIQFQNNGVVDDSQLPKDRFSAERLKGVDSTLKIQPAKLEDSAVYLCASSLALNYGYTFGSGTRLTVV.